A selection of T cell receptor beta chains follows, all from one sample in a study of cytotoxic CD8 clonotypes in ibrutinib-treated CLL. Libraries were prepared by immunoSEQ multiplex PCR; TCRdb keeps only in-frame clonotypes and omits some of them. The table lists about 130,000 clones, roughly 83% of them singletons. Sequencing was performed on PBMCs, taken after 12 months of ibrutinib treatment. The receptors were gathered from a human donor with chronic lymphocytic leukemia. The CDR3 runs from the conserved cysteine through the conserved F or W. A D gene is named only where the DNA matches it firmly. Part of the rows lack a size; the others show once, few, many or a class for expanded clones.

j_call | d_call | v_call | clone_size | cdr3_aa | cdr3_nt
TRBJ2-2 | - | TRBV6-5 | - | CASSSGLQGITGELFF | TGTGCCAGCAGTTCCGGACTGCAGGGAATCACCGGGGAGCTGTTTTTT
TRBJ1-5 | TRBD1 | TRBV5-1 | - | CASSLEGQGNQPQHF | TGCGCCAGCAGCTTGGAGGGACAGGGAAATCAGCCCCAGCATTTT
TRBJ2-1 | - | TRBV9 | - | CASSQSNINEQFF | TGTGCCAGCAGCCAATCCAACATCAATGAGCAGTTCTTC
TRBJ1-5 | - | TRBV7-2 | few | CASSLRRGDSNQPQHF | TGTGCCAGCAGCTTAAGGAGAGGAGACAGCAATCAGCCCCAGCATTTT
TRBJ2-7 | - | TRBV18 | - | CASSPSSYEQYF | TGTGCCAGCTCACCATCGTCCTACGAGCAGTACTTC
TRBJ2-7 | - | TRBV6-6 | - | CASSATGSYEQYF | TGTGCCAGCAGTGCGACAGGTTCCTACGAGCAGTACTTC
TRBJ2-2 | - | TRBV11-2 | - | CASSLILAFNTGELFF | TGTGCCAGCAGCTTGATTCTTGCTTTTAACACCGGGGAGCTGTTTTTT
TRBJ1-1 | - | TRBV20-1 | - | CSAKDYTEAFF | TGCAGTGCTAAGGACTACACTGAAGCTTTCTTT
TRBJ2-1 | - | TRBV19 | - | CASSINPDSMSKQFF | TGTGCCAGTAGTATTAACCCGGACTCAATGAGTAAGCAGTTCTTC
TRBJ2-5 | TRBD2 | TRBV6-5 | once | CASRGGTYQETQYF | TGTGCCAGCAGGGGGGGGACCTATCAAGAGACCCAGTACTTC
TRBJ2-1 | - | TRBV15 | - | CATSREGISSYNEQFF | TGTGCCACCAGCAGAGAGGGGATTAGCTCCTACAATGAGCAGTTCTTC
TRBJ2-7 | - | TRBV18 | - | CASSPSGGSSYEQYF | TGTGCCAGCTCACCATCCGGGGGAAGCTCCTACGAGCAGTACTTC
TRBJ1-4 | TRBD1 | TRBV7-6 | few | CASSLGTGDEKLFF | TGTGCCAGCAGCTTAGGGACAGGGGATGAAAAACTGTTTTTT
TRBJ2-7 | - | TRBV7-7 | - | CASSLVGAEPVDWYF | TGTGCTAGCAGCTTAGTTGGGGCGGAACCGGTCGATTGGTACTTC
TRBJ2-7 | TRBD1 | TRBV27 | - | CASSQRQGYEQYF | TGTGCCAGCAGTCAGAGACAGGGCTACGAGCAGTACTTC
TRBJ2-7 | - | TRBV29-1 | - | CSAQDPSARYEQYF | TGCAGCGCCCAGGACCCCTCGGCCCGCTACGAGCAGTACTTC
TRBJ1-1 | - | TRBV19 | - | CAGEGTKNTEAFF | TGTGCCGGGGAGGGGACTAAGAACACTGAAGCTTTCTTT
TRBJ2-1 | - | TRBV29-1 | few | CSEGRGGEQFF | TGCAGCGAGGGAAGGGGAGGTGAGCAGTTCTTC
TRBJ1-5 | - | TRBV18 | - | CASSPDGINQPQHF | TGTGCCAGCTCACCCGACGGTATCAATCAGCCCCAGCATTTT
TRBJ2-2 | TRBD2 | TRBV5-1 | - | CASSLRTSGDTGELFF | TGCGCCAGCAGCCTAAGGACTAGCGGGGACACCGGGGAGCTGTTTTTT
TRBJ2-5 | - | TRBV5-5 | - | CASSFGLQETQYF | TGTGCCAGCAGCTTCGGCCTACAAGAGACCCAGTACTTC
TRBJ2-1 | - | TRBV30 | - | CAHSGLGNNEQFF | TGTGCCCATTCAGGGTTGGGAAACAATGAGCAGTTCTTC
TRBJ2-7 | TRBD1 | TRBV11-2 | - | CASSRDRGPFEQYF | TGTGCCAGCAGCCGGGACAGGGGGCCTTTCGAGCAGTACTTC
TRBJ1-2 | - | TRBV28 | once | CASWTPGVKDGYTF | TGTGCCAGCTGGACCCCAGGGGTCAAGGATGGCTACACCTTC
TRBJ2-7 | TRBD2 | TRBV6-5 | - | CASSGLRGASYEQYF | TGTGCCAGCAGCGGTCTGCGGGGGGCCTCCTACGAGCAGTACTTC